Sequencing of this T cell receptor beta chain was carried out in a study of T-cell reconstitution after alpha-beta-depleted transplantation in children. Molecular barcoding with unique molecular identifiers was used for the TCRbeta library. TCRdb ran MiXCR on the PCR reads and lists one entry per CDR3 protein. The repertoire holds 300,000 to 400,000 distinct CDR3 sequences, with 10% to 15% as singletons. In this sample, this clonotype turned up many times. The source is a human donor who donated a stem cell graft to a child with Fanconi anemia. This sample comprised PBMCs, obtained from the stem cell graft.

The CDR3, as DNA: TGTGCCAGCAGTGAATGGGGACAGGGGGCTTACAATGAGCAGTTCTTC. This encodes CASSEWGQGAYNEQFF. The gene calls are TRBV25-1 and TRBJ2-1, with TRBD1 matching over 12 bases. The CDR3 loop spans 16 amino acids. The V segment lost 1 base and the J segment 4 bases; nucleotides outside the gene matches: 2. Germline V gene lookup returns CDR1 MGHDK and CDR2 SYGVNS.